In this sample, the clone carrying this T cell receptor (beta chain) turned up many times. The data belong to a study of T cells in Graves' hyperthyroidism and ophthalmopathy. The TCR beta CDR3 regions underwent amplification using RNA transcripts as the source. During a first-round RT-PCR of the TCR CDR3, the HTBI primer set was used. TCRdb re-analysed the multiplex PCR reads in MiXCR, keeping a single row per CDR3 protein. This sample has a few hundred thousand distinct CDR3 sequences; roughly 15% occur once, and the top ten carry about 30%. The CDR3 spans 13 residues. V was trimmed by 5 bases and J by 10 bases, leaving 14 bases between them.

The chain links TRBV12-3 or TRBV12-4 to TRBJ1-4; D not certain. The receptor's source is a woman aged 45 to 65 with Graves' hyperthyroidism that later progressed to Graves' ophthalmopathy. Sequenced material: blood. The DNA for the CDR3 is TGTGCCAGCAGTCCCCCTGGTTGGGCAAAACTGTTTTTT. Its translation is CASSPPGWAKLFF.